Listed below are T cell receptor beta chains from one sample, sequenced in a study of human T cells and chemical hapten exposure. A single record per CDR3 protein comes from TCRdb applying MiXCR to the RACE reads. The sample records some 200,000 distinct CDR3 sequences, under 25% being singletons. The sequences come from whole blood, collected in connection with sensitization to the hapten diphenylcyclopropenone (DPC). The receptors shown here come from a woman between 45 and 60 years old with alopecia areata. Some clones in this sample may be carry-over from other donors' samples. Each CDR3 is given with its conserved first and last residue. A D gene is named only where the DNA matches it firmly. Some rows mark clone size as missing; the rest say once, few, many or name a class of expanded clone.

clone_size j_call d_call v_call cdr3_nt cdr3_aa
NA TRBJ2-3 TRBD2 TRBV5-6 TGTGCCAGCAGCTTGGAGTTAGCGGGAGGGCAGACGCAGTATTTT CASSLELAGGQTQYF
many TRBJ2-3 NA TRBV27 TGTGCCAGCAGTTTCTACGGGTCCACAGATACGCAGTATTTT CASSFYGSTDTQYF
few TRBJ1-5 TRBD1 TRBV11-2 TGTGCCAGCAGCAAAGGACAGGGACATCAGCCCCAGCATTTT CASSKGQGHQPQHF
many TRBJ2-4 NA TRBV15 TGTGCCACCAGCAGAGACCGATTAGCCAAAAACATTCAGTACTTC CATSRDRLAKNIQYF
NA TRBJ1-1 TRBD1 TRBV20-1 TGCAGTGCTAGTGGGCAGGGGGACACTGAAGCTTTCTTT CSASGQGDTEAFF
many TRBJ2-7 NA TRBV29-1 TGCAGCGTTGAAGATCGGGGGTCGGTGTACTTC CSVEDRGSVYF
NA TRBJ2-7 NA TRBV29-1 TGCAGCGTTGTAGGGGGGACCTACGAGCAGTACTTC CSVVGGTYEQYF
NA TRBJ2-1 NA TRBV29-1 TGCAGCGTTGATACGAGCTGGGCCTACAATGAGCAGTTCTTC CSVDTSWAYNEQFF
few TRBJ1-2 TRBD1 TRBV29-1 TGCAGCGTTACGGACAGGGATCACTATGGCTACACCTTC CSVTDRDHYGYTF
many TRBJ1-1 TRBD1 TRBV20-1 TGCAGTGCTGACAGGGGGCTGAACACTGAAGCTTTCTTT CSADRGLNTEAFF
NA TRBJ1-1 NA TRBV9 TGTGCCAGCAGCGTCGTAGAGGGATACACTGAAGCTTTCTTT CASSVVEGYTEAFF
NA TRBJ2-2 TRBD2 TRBV12-5 TGTGCTAGTGGTTTGGTCCTAGCGGGAAAGGTCGGGGAGCTGTTTTTT CASGLVLAGKVGELFF
many TRBJ1-1 NA TRBV5-1 TGCGCCAGCAGCTTGGAAAGAGGGGACACTGAAGCTTTCTTT CASSLERGDTEAFF
few TRBJ2-5 NA TRBV2 TGTGCCAGCAGTGCTGCGGGGCCCCTTATGACCCAGTACTTC CASSAAGPLMTQYF
few TRBJ2-7 NA TRBV6-1 TGTGCCAGCAGCGCCACGGGGTACGAGCAGTACTTC CASSATGYEQYF
NA TRBJ1-5 NA TRBV2 TGTGCCAGCAGTGAAGCGCGGGTAGGAGGGTTCAATCAGCCCCAGCATTTT CASSEARVGGFNQPQHF
NA TRBJ2-2 NA TRBV6-2/TRBV6-3 TGTGCCAGCAGAACGGGAGCTACGGCCGGGGAGCTGTTTTTT CASRTGATAGELFF
NA TRBJ2-7 TRBD1 TRBV14 TGTGCCAGCAGCCAAGGACCCGGGACAGGGACGAACGAGCAGTACTTC CASSQGPGTGTNEQYF
few TRBJ1-5 TRBD1 TRBV12-3/TRBV12-4 TGTGCCAGCAGTCCACGGACAGGGGTTGGTCAGCCCCAGCATTTT CASSPRTGVGQPQHF
many TRBJ2-7 NA TRBV10-1 TGCGCCAGCAGGGGACCGGGACTGCGGACCTACGAGCAGTACTTC CASRGPGLRTYEQYF
many TRBJ1-1 NA TRBV7-8 TGTGCCAGCAGCCGTACACGGAACACTGAAGCTTTCTTT CASSRTRNTEAFF
few TRBJ1-5 NA TRBV29-1 TGCAGCGTTGGTTTGAGTAATCAGCCCCAGCATTTT CSVGLSNQPQHF
few TRBJ1-1 TRBD1 TRBV20-1 TGCAGTGCTAGGGGGGACAGGCGTCACACTGAAGCTTTCTTT CSARGDRRHTEAFF
NA TRBJ2-1 NA TRBV11-3 TGTGCCAGCAGCCGACAAAGGGAGTCCTACAATGAGCAGTTCTTC CASSRQRESYNEQFF
few TRBJ1-2 NA TRBV9 TGTGCCAGCAGCCCGGGGGACTATGGCTACACCTTC CASSPGDYGYTF
NA TRBJ2-7 NA TRBV29-1 TGCAGCGCTGGGGGGAACTCCTACGAGCAGTACTTC CSAGGNSYEQYF
few TRBJ1-1 NA TRBV12-3/TRBV12-4 TGTGCCAGCAGTCAGAACTGGGACACTGAAGCTTTCTTT CASSQNWDTEAFF
NA TRBJ2-6 NA TRBV11-2 TGTGCCAGCAGCCAACACCGGGGGAGCTCTGGGGCCAACGTCCTGACTTTC CASSQHRGSSGANVLTF
few TRBJ2-5 NA TRBV5-1 TGCGCCAGCAGCTTGTTTAGGACAGAAGAGACCCAGTACTTC CASSLFRTEETQYF
NA TRBJ2-5 TRBD2 TRBV20-1 TGCAGTGCCCGACTTAGCGGGAGAGGGGAGACCCAGTACTTC CSARLSGRGETQYF
NA TRBJ1-4 NA TRBV7-9 TGTGCCAGCAGTCAGACAGAGGTCTTCAATGAAAAACTGTTTTTT CASSQTEVFNEKLFF
NA TRBJ1-1 NA TRBV12-3/TRBV12-4 TGTGCCAGCAGTTTAGTTGGGTCTGGTGGTGAAGCTTTCTTT CASSLVGSGGEAFF
few TRBJ2-2 NA TRBV29-1 TGCAGCGGCCGCACGGGAGCCGTTGCCGGGGAGCTGTTTTTT CSGRTGAVAGELFF
NA TRBJ1-1 NA TRBV4-2 TGTGCCAGCAGCCAAGACAAGGGGACTGAAGCTTTCTTT CASSQDKGTEAFF
NA TRBJ1-1 NA TRBV6-1 TGTGCCAGCAGTGAAGGGCCCCTCGGATACACTGAAGCTTTCTTT CASSEGPLGYTEAFF
NA TRBJ2-2 NA TRBV7-2 TGTGCCAGCAGCTTAGGAAGTCAGTCTGCCGGGGAGCTGTTTTTT CASSLGSQSAGELFF
NA TRBJ1-1 TRBD1 TRBV5-1 TGCGCCAGCTCCGTAATACAGGGGGCCACGAACACTGAAGCTTTCTTT CASSVIQGATNTEAFF
few TRBJ1-1 NA TRBV29-1 TGCAGCGTCCCCGACGGACGAAGGGCTTTCTTT CSVPDGRRAFF
few TRBJ2-1 NA TRBV10-3 TGTGCCATCAGTGAACCCGGGACCACCTACAATGAGCAGTTCTTC CAISEPGTTYNEQFF
NA TRBJ1-1 NA TRBV2 TGTGCCAGCGCCGAGGACGGTAAATTGAACACTGAAGCTTTCTTT CASAEDGKLNTEAFF
few TRBJ2-7 TRBD2 TRBV18 TGTGCCAGCTCATCGTCTAGCGGGAGAGGCGACGAGCAGTACTTC CASSSSSGRGDEQYF
NA TRBJ2-4 NA TRBV21-1 TGTGCCAGCAGCAAAGATTCCAGGAAAGCAAACTTAGCCAAAAACATTCAGTACTTC CASSKDSRKANLAKNIQYF
NA TRBJ2-7 NA TRBV2 TGTGCCAGCAGTGAGCCCGGAGGCTCCTACGAGCAGTACTTC CASSEPGGSYEQYF
NA TRBJ1-2 NA TRBV29-1 TGCAGCGTTGCACAAGCTAACTATGGCTACACCTTC CSVAQANYGYTF
NA TRBJ2-3 TRBD2 TRBV7-9 TGTGCCAGCAGCTTAGCCCTAACTAGCGGGAGGACAGATACGCAGTATTTT CASSLALTSGRTDTQYF
few TRBJ1-6 TRBD1 TRBV12-3/TRBV12-4 TGTGCCAGCAGCTTAACAGGGGGAAATTCACCCCTCCACTTT CASSLTGGNSPLHF
many TRBJ2-5 NA TRBV20-1 TGCAGTGCTCTCGCTGGAGGAGAGACCCAGTACTTC CSALAGGETQYF
NA TRBJ1-1 NA TRBV2 TGTGCCAGCACTGGGGGGTTGGCCGAAGCTTTCTTT CASTGGLAEAFF
few TRBJ2-7 TRBD2 TRBV20-1 TGCAGTGCTACTAAGGGGACTAGCCTCACTGAGGAGCAGTACTTC CSATKGTSLTEEQYF